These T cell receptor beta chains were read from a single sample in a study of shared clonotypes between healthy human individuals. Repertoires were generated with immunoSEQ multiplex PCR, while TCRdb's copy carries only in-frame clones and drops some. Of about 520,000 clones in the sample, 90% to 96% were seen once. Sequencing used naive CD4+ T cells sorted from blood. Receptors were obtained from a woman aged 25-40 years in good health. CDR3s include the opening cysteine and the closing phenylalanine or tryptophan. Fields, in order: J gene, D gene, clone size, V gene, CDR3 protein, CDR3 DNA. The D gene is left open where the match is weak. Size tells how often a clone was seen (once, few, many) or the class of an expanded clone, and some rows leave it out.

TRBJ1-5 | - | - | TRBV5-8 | CASSQGRFSNQPQHF | TGTGCCAGCAGCCAAGGACGGTTTAGCAATCAGCCCCAGCATTTT
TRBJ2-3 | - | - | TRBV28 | CASSFTGRGTDTQYF | TGTGCCAGCAGTTTTACCGGGAGAGGGACAGATACGCAGTATTTT
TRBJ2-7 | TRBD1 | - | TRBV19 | CASSKAQGAWYEQYF | TGTGCCAGTAGTAAGGCTCAGGGGGCTTGGTACGAGCAGTACTTC
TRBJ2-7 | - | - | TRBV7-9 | CASSVHGSSYEQYF | TGTGCCAGCAGCGTCCACGGGAGCTCCTACGAGCAGTACTTC
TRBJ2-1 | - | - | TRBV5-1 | CASSLVEDHRQFF | TGCGCCAGCAGCTTGGTGGAGGACCATCGGCAGTTCTTC
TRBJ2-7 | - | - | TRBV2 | CASSSGQGRYEQYF | TGTGCCAGCAGTTCGGGGCAGGGGCGGTACGAGCAGTACTTC
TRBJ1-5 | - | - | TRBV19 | CASSYRDQPQHF | TGTGCCAGTAGTTACAGGGATCAGCCCCAGCATTTT
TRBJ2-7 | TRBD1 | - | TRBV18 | CASSRDRSYEQYF | TGTGCCAGCTCACGGGACAGATCCTACGAGCAGTACTTC
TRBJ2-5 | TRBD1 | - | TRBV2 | CASSLDRPETQYF | TGTGCCAGCAGCTTGGACAGGCCTGAGACCCAGTACTTC
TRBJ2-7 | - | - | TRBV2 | CASMVRSSGYEQYF | TGTGCCAGCATGGTGAGGTCGTCAGGCTACGAGCAGTACTTC
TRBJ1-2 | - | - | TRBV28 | CASSEQDIGYTF | TGTGCCAGCAGTGAACAGGACATCGGCTACACCTTC
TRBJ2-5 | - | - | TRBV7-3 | CASSPRAAGGETQYF | TGTGCCAGCAGCCCTAGAGCGGCCGGAGGGGAGACCCAGTACTTC
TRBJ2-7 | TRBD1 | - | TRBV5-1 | CASSLTGQVTYEQYF | TGCGCCAGCAGCTTGACGGGACAGGTAACCTACGAGCAGTACTTC
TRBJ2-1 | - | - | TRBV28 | CASTQLKGGYNEQFF | TGTGCCAGCACCCAATTGAAGGGGGGCTACAATGAGCAGTTCTTC
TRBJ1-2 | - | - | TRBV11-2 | CASSSGYKGTLSGYTF | TGTGCCAGCAGCTCAGGTTATAAGGGCACTCTCTCTGGCTACACCTTC
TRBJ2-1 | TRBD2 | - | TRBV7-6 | CASSLSRASGSERNEQFF | TGTGCCAGCAGCTTAAGCCGGGCTAGCGGGAGTGAGCGTAATGAGCAGTTCTTC
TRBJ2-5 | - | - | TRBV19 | CASSRGGYNQETQYF | TGTGCCAGTAGTAGGGGGGGCTACAACCAAGAGACCCAGTACTTC
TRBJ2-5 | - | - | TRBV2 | CASSGDFSGTQYF | TGTGCCAGCAGTGGGGACTTCTCGGGGACCCAGTACTTC
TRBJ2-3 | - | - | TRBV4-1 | CASSQDQVVASTQYF | TGCGCCAGCAGCCAAGATCAGGTAGTGGCGAGTACGCAGTATTTT
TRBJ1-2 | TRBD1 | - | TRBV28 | CASSLFVVQGHYGYTF | TGTGCCAGCAGTTTATTTGTTGTACAGGGGCACTATGGCTACACCTTC
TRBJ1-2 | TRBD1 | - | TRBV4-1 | CASSPTGAVGYTF | TGCGCCAGCAGCCCTACAGGGGCAGTTGGCTACACCTTC
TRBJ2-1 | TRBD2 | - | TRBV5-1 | CASSQGLAGEGNEQFF | TGCGCCAGCAGCCAAGGACTAGCGGGAGAAGGCAATGAGCAGTTCTTC
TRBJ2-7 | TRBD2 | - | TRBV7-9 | CASSLATGTNEQYF | TGTGCCAGCAGCTTAGCCACCGGGACTAACGAGCAGTACTTC
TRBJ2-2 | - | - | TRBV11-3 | CASSLVAGSPGELFF | TGTGCCAGCAGCTTAGTGGCGGGGTCTCCCGGGGAGCTGTTTTTT
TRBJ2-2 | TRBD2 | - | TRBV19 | CASTSTSGRLNTGELFF | TGTGCCAGTACCTCCACTAGCGGGAGGCTTAACACCGGGGAGCTGTTTTTT
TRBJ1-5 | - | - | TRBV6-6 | CASRDSNQPQHF | TGTGCCAGCAGGGATAGCAATCAGCCCCAGCATTTT
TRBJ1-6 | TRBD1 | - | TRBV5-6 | CASSLGQGVNSPLHF | TGTGCCAGCAGCTTGGGACAGGGAGTAAATTCACCCCTCCACTTT
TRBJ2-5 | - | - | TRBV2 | CASSLQGVQETQYF | TGTGCCAGCAGTCTACAGGGCGTCCAAGAGACCCAGTACTTC
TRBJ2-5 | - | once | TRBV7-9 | CASSFRGGETQYF | TGTGCCAGCAGCTTTCGGGGAGGCGAGACCCAGTACTTC
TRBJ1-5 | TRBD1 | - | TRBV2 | CASSIQGNQPQHF | TGTGCCAGCAGCATACAGGGGAATCAGCCCCAGCATTTT
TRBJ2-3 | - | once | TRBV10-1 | CASSPVRTTTDTQYF | TGCGCCAGCAGCCCGGTCCGTACGACCACAGATACGCAGTATTTT
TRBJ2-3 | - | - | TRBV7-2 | CASSLGRAQDTQYF | TGTGCCAGCAGCTTAGGGAGGGCTCAAGATACGCAGTATTTT
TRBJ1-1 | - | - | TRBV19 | CASKTPGSNTEAFF | TGTGCCAGTAAGACACCGGGTTCCAACACTGAAGCTTTCTTT
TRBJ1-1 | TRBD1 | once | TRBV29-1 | CSAGRDSFMNTEAFF | TGCAGCGCCGGTAGGGACAGCTTCATGAACACTGAAGCTTTCTTT
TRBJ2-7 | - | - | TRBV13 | CASSPGLWSGSYEQYF | TGTGCCAGCAGCCCAGGTTTGTGGAGCGGCTCCTACGAGCAGTACTTC
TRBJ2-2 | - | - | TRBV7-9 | CASSYPRTGELFF | TGTGCCAGCAGCTACCCTAGGACCGGGGAGCTGTTTTTT
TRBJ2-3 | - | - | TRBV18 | CASSPTDTQYF | TGTGCCAGCTCACCAACGGATACGCAGTATTTT
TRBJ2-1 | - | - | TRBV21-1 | CASSGREGLAGPSGEQFF | TGTGCCAGCAGCGGGCGCGAGGGTTTAGCGGGACCTTCGGGTGAGCAGTTCTTC
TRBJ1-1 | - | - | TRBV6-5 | CASSPGLGEAFF | TGTGCCAGCAGTCCCGGACTGGGTGAAGCTTTCTTT
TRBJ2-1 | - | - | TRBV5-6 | CASSIGPGGTNEQFF | TGTGCCAGCAGCATAGGTCCAGGGGGGACCAATGAGCAGTTCTTC